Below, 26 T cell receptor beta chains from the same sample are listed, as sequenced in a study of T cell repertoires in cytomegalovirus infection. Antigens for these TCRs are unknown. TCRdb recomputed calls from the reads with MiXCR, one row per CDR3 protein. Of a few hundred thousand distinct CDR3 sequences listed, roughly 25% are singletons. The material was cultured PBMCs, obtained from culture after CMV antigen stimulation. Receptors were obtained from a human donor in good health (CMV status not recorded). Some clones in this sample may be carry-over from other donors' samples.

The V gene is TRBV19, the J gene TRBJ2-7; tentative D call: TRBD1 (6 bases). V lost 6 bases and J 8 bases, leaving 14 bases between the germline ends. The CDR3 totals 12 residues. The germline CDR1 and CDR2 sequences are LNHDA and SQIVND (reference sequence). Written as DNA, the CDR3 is TGTGCCAGTAGCGCCGACCAGGGGAAGCAGTACTTC. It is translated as CASSADQGKQYF.

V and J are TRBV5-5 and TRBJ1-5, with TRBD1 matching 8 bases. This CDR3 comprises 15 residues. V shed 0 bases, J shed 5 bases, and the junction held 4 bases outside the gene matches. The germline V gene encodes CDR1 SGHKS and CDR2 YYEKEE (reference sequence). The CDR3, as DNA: TGTGCCAGCAGCTTGGCGGACAGGGATTATCAGCCCCAGCATTTT. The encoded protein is CASSLADRDYQPQHF. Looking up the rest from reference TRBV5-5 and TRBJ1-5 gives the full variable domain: DAGVTQSPTHLIKTRGQQVTLRCSPISGHKSVSWYQQVLGQGPQFIFQYYEKEERGRGNFPDRFSARQFPNYSSELNVNALLLGDSALYLCASSLADRDYQPQHFGDGTRLSIL.

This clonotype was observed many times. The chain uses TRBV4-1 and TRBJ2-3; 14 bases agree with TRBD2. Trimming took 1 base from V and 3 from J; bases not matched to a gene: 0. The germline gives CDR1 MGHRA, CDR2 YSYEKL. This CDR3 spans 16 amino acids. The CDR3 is CASSQGLAGGTDTQYF. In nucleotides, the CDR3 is TGCGCCAGCAGCCAAGGACTAGCGGGAGGGACAGATACGCAGTATTTT.

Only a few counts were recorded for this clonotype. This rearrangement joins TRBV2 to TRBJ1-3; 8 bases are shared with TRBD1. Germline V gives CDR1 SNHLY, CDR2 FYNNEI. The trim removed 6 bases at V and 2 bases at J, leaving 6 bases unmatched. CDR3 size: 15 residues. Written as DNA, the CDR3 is TGTGCCAGCAGCCTTGACAGGGGCCCTGGAAACACCATATATTTT. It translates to CASSLDRGPGNTIYF. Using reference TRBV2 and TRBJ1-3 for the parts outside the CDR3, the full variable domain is EPEVTQTPSHQVTQMGQEVILRCVPISNHLYFYWYRQILGQKVEFLVSFYNNEISEKSEIFDDQFSVERPDGSNFTLKIRSTKLEDSAMYFCASSLDRGPGNTIYFGEGSWLTVV.

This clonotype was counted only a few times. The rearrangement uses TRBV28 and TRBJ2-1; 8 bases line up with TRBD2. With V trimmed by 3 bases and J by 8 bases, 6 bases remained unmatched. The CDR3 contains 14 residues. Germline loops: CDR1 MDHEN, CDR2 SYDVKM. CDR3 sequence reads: CASSLGGGRYEQFF. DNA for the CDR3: TGTGCCAGCAGTTTGGGCGGGGGGAGATATGAGCAGTTCTTC.

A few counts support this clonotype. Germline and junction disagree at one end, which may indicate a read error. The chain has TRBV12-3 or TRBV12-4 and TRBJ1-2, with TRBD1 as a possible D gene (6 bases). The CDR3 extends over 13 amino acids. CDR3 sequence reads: CASSLGTFDGYTF. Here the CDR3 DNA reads TGTGCCAGCAGCTTAGGGACATTCGATGGCTACACCTTC.

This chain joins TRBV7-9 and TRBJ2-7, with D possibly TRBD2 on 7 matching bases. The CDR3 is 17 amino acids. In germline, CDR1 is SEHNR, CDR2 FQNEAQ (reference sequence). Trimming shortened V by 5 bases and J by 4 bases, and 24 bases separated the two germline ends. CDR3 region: CASSPRGISSGDYEQYF. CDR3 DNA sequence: TGTGCCAGCAGCCCCAGGGGAATATCTAGCGGAGATTACGAGCAGTACTTC.

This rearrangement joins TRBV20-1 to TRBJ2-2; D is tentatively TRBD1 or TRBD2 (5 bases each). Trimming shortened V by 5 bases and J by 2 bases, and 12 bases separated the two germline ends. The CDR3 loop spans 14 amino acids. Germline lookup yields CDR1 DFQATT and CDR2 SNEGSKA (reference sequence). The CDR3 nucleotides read TGCAGTGCTGGGAGAGGGGAAAACACCGGGGAGCTGTTTTTT. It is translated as CSAGRGENTGELFF.

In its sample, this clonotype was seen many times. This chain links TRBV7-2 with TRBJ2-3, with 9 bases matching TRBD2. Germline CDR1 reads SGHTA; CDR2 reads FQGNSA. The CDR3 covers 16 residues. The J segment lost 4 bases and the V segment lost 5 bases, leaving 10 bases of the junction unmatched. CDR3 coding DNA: TGTGCCAGCAGCCCTGGCGTAGCGGGAGCTTCAGATACGCAGTATTTT. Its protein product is CASSPGVAGASDTQYF.

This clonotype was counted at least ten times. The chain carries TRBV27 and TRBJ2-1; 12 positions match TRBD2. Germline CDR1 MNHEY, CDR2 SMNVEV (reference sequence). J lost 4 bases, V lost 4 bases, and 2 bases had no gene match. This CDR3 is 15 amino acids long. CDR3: CASSYGTSGYNEQFF. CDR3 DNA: TGTGCCAGCAGTTATGGGACTAGCGGGTACAATGAGCAGTTCTTC.

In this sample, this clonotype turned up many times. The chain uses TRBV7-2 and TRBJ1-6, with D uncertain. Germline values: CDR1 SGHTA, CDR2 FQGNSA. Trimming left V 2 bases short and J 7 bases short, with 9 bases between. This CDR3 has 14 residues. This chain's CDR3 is CASSLQVGNSPLHF. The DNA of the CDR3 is TGTGCCAGCAGCTTACAGGTCGGGAATTCACCCCTCCACTTT.

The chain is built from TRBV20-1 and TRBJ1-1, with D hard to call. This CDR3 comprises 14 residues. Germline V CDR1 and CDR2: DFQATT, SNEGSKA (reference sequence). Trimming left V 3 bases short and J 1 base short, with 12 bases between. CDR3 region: CSASRPMENTEAFF. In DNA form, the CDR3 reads TGCAGTGCTAGTAGGCCCATGGAGAACACTGAAGCTTTCTTT.

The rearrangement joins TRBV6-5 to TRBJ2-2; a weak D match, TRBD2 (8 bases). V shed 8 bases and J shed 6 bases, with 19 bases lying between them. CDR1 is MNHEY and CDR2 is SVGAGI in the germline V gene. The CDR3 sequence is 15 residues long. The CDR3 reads CASHYGRGRAGELFF. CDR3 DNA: TGTGCCAGCCACTACGGGAGGGGGCGAGCCGGGGAGCTGTTTTTT.

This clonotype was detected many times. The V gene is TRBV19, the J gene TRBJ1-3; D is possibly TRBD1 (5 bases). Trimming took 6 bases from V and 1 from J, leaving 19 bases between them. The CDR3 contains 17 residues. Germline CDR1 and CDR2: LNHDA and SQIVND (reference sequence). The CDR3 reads CASRMTRGTGSGNTIYF. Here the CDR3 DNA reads TGTGCCAGTAGAATGACAAGAGGGACGGGATCTGGAAACACCATATATTTT.

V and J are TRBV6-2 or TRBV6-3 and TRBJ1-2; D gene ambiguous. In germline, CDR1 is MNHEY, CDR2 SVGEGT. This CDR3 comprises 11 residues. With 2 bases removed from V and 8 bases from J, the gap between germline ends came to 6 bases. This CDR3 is CASSYESGYTF. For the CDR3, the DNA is TGTGCCAGCAGTTACGAGAGCGGCTACACCTTC.

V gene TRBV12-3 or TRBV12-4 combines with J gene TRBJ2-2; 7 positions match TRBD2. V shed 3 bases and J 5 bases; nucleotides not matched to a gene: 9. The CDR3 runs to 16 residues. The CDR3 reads CASSFYPAGETGELFF. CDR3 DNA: TGTGCCAGCAGTTTTTATCCGGCGGGAGAAACCGGGGAGCTGTTTTTT.

This CDR3 is CASSPDERRNGELFF. The CDR3 DNA sequence: TGTGCCAGCAGTCCCGACGAGAGGCGAAACGGGGAGCTGTTTTTT. The chain uses TRBV28 and TRBJ2-2; D gene ambiguous. Germline V lookup: CDR1 MDHEN, CDR2 SYDVKM. V was cut by 5 bases and J by 7 bases, with 17 bases left in between. The CDR3 length is 15 residues.

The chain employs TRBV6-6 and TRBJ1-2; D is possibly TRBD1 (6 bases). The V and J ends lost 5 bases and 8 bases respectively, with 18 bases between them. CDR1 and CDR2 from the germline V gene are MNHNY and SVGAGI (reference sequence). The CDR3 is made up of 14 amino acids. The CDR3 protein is CASSNDRSAWGYTF. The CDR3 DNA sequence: TGTGCCAGCAGTAACGACAGGTCCGCGTGGGGCTACACCTTC.

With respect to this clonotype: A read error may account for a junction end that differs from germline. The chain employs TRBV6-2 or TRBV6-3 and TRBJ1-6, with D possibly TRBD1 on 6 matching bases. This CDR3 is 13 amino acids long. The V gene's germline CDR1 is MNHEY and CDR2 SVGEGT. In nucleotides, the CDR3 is TGTGCCAGCAATGGACAGCCCTATTCACCCTTCCACTTT. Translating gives CASNGQPYSPFHF.

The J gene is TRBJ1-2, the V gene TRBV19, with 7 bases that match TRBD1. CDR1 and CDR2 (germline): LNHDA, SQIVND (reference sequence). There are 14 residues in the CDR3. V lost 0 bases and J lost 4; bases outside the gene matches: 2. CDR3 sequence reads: CASSIEGTAYGYTF. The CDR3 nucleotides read TGTGCCAGTAGTATAGAAGGGACAGCCTATGGCTACACCTTC. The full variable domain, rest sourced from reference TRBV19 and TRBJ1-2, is DGGITQSPKYLFRKEGQNVTLSCEQNLNHDAMYWYRQDPGQGLRLIYYSQIVNDFQKGDIAEGYSVSREKKESFPLTVTSAQKNPTAFYLCASSIEGTAYGYTFGSGTRLTVV.

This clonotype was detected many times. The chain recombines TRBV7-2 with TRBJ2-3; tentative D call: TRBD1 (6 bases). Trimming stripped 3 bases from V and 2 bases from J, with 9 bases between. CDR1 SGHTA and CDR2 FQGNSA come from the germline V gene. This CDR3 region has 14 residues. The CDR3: CASSLDSYTDTQYF. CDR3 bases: TGTGCCAGCAGCTTGGACAGTTACACAGATACGCAGTATTTT.

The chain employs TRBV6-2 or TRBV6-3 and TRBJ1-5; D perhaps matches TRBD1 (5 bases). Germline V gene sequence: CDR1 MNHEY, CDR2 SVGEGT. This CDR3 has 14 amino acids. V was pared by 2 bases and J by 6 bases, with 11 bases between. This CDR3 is CASSYPRGGQPQHF. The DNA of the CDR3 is TGTGCCAGCAGTTACCCGCGGGGGGGTCAGCCCCAGCATTTT.

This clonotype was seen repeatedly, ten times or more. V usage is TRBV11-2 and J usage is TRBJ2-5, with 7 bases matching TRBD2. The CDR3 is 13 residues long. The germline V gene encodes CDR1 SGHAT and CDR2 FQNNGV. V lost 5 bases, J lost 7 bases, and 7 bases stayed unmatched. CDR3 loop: CASSIRTSGTQYF. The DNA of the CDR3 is TGTGCCAGCAGCATCAGGACTAGTGGGACCCAGTACTTC. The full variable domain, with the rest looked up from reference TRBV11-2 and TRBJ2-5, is EAGVAQSPRYKIIEKRQSVAFWCNPISGHATLYWYQQILGQGPKLLIQFQNNGVVDDSQLPKDRFSAERLKGVDSTLKIQPAKLEDSAVYLCASSIRTSGTQYFGPGTRLLVL.

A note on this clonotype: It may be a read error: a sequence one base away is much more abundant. CDR3 nucleotide sequence: TGTGCCAGCAGTGTGGGGGCCCAGCCCCAGCATTTT. Its protein product is CASSVGAQPQHF. This sequence joins TRBV6-1 and TRBJ1-5, with D maybe TRBD1 (6 bases). V lost 4 bases, J lost 7 bases, and 8 bases lay in between. The CDR3 extends over 12 amino acids. Germline V gives CDR1 MNHNS, CDR2 SASEGT.

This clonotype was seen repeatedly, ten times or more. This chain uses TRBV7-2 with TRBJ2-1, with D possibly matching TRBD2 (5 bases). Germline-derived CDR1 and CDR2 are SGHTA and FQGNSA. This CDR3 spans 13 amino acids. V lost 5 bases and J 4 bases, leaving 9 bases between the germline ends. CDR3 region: CASSGRRYNEQFF. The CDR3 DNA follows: TGTGCCAGCAGCGGAAGGAGGTACAATGAGCAGTTCTTC.

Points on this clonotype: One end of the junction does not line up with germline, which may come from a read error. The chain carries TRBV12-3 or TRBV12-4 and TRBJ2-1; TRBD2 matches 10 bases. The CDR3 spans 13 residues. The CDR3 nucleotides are TGTGCCAGCAGTTTGGGGGGGCTAGCGGGAGCGATCTTC. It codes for CASSLGGLAGAIF.